This T cell receptor beta chain was recovered during a study of kidney transplant recipient with SARS-CoV-2 infection. Each CDR3 protein gets one entry after TCRdb re-called the reads with MiXCR. The data contain fewer than 250,000 distinct CDR3 sequences, 25% to 30% of them seen just once; the ten biggest clones take up roughly 7.3%. V was clipped by 3 bases and J by 7 bases; unmatched bases: 7. This CDR3 is 15 amino acids long. Germline V CDR1 and CDR2: SGHDT, YYEEEE. This clonotype was observed once. Since no conserved phenylalanine or tryptophan closes the CDR3, a read error is the likely cause. Sample: a blood sample, taken at baseline and between days 110 and 120 from a kidney transplant recipient. The clonotype originates from a young adult male patient who had COVID-19 and was a kidney transplant recipient. Some of the T cells may derive from the graft donor. The chain carries TRBV5-6 and TRBJ2-1, with 10 bases matching TRBD2. The CDR3 loop is CASSSSGRAGNEQFS. The DNA of the CDR3 is TGTGCCAGCAGCTCGAGCGGGAGGGCCGGGAATGAGCAGTTCTCC.